Below are 22 T cell receptor beta chains sequenced from a single sample in a study of blood T cell repertoires in COVID-19 (dated by TCRdb to the early 2020s). Library creation used the immunoSEQ multiplex PCR assay. TCRdb mirrors the immuneACCESS table, restricted to in-frame sequences. Some clones are absent from its copies; in checked studies, under half trace to an unresolved V gene, and the reason for the others is unknown. The sample profile shows fewer than 200,000 clones; more than 75% of them were found once. Clones ranked in the top ten supply over 0.95% of the sample. Sequencing was carried out using PBMCs or T cells enriched from blood (not recorded which). The receptors derive from a human donor with acute COVID-19. The donor label of this sample is uncertain.

This chain uses TRBV7-8 with TRBJ1-1; 8 bases fit TRBD1. V was clipped by 5 bases and J by 8 bases; unmatched bases: 13. The CDR3 extends over 15 amino acids. Germline CDR1 is SGHVS and CDR2 is FQNEAQ. Here the CDR3 reads CASSHPQTGATEAFF. Written as DNA, the CDR3 is TGTGCCAGCAGCCACCCACAGACAGGGGCTACAGAAGCTTTCTTT.

This chain connects TRBV19 to TRBJ2-7, with D tentatively TRBD2 (5 bases). The CDR3 runs to 16 residues. Germline loops: CDR1 LNHDA, CDR2 SQIVND (reference sequence). The ends were cut back, 3 bases at V and 2 bases at J, with 17 bases in the middle. CDR3 sequence: CASSMWTGIHAYEQYF. The CDR3 nucleotides are TGTGCCAGTAGTATGTGGACGGGGATCCACGCCTACGAGCAGTACTTC.

V usage is TRBV7-9 and J usage is TRBJ2-1; the D gene is possibly TRBD1 (7 bases). This CDR3 comprises 14 residues. V lost 5 bases, J lost 9 bases, and 17 bases lay in between. CDR1 SEHNR and CDR2 FQNEAQ come from the germline V gene (reference sequence). The CDR3 is CASSPLTGRSEQFF. The CDR3 DNA reads TGTGCCAGCAGCCCGTTGACAGGGAGGAGTGAGCAGTTCTTC.

The chain carries TRBV5-1 and TRBJ2-5; D is possibly TRBD1 (6 bases). There are 13 residues in the CDR3. Per germline, CDR1 SGHRS and CDR2 YFSETQ. Trimming removed 4 bases from V and 11 bases from J, with 18 bases in between. The CDR3 loop reads CASSRNTGPTQYF. CDR3 bases: TGCGCCAGCAGCCGAAATACAGGGCCCACGCAGTACTTC.

The rearrangement joins TRBV19 to TRBJ1-6; TRBD1 matches 10 bases. Germline trimming cut 4 bases from V and 11 bases from J; bases unmatched to any gene: 17. In germline, CDR1 is LNHDA, CDR2 SQIVND (reference sequence). The CDR3 length is 18 residues. The CDR3 loop reads CASSTTRQGTGVLTPLHF. DNA for the CDR3: TGTGCCAGTAGTACTACGCGACAGGGGACAGGGGTATTGACACCCCTCCACTTT.

The chain employs TRBV30 and TRBJ2-4; TRBD2 matches 10 bases. The CDR3 is 15 residues long. V dropped 2 bases and J dropped 9; count of bases not matched to a gene: 10. Germline V gives CDR1 GTSNPN, CDR2 SVGIG (reference sequence). The CDR3 DNA sequence: TGTGCCTGGAGTAGACAAGCGGGGGGGCCGGGCATTCAGTACTTC. As protein: CAWSRQAGGPGIQYF.

This chain uses TRBV2 with TRBJ2-3; 10 bases are a match to TRBD1. Germline V lookup: CDR1 SNHLY, CDR2 FYNNEI. CDR3 length equals 12 residues. V trimming: 11 bases; J trimming: 8 bases; junction bases outside the gene matches: 7. Written as DNA, the CDR3 is TGTGCCGGGACAGGGGCACTAGGTACGCAGTATTTT. Protein sequence: CAGTGALGTQYF.

The rearrangement links TRBV7-8 to TRBJ2-1, with 9 bases matching TRBD2. This CDR3 spans 14 amino acids. With V trimmed by 4 bases and J by 7 bases, 5 bases remained unmatched. Per the germline V gene, CDR1 is SGHVS and CDR2 is FQNEAQ. The CDR3 nucleotides are TGTGCCAGCAGCTACAGGGGACTAGCAAATGAGCAGTTCTTC. It codes for CASSYRGLANEQFF.

J is TRBJ2-2 and V is TRBV18; D is undetermined. V was cut by 3 bases and J by 3 bases, with 14 bases left in between. CDR3 length: 16 amino acids. The germline CDR1 and CDR2 sequences are KGHSH and LQKENI. In DNA, the CDR3 is TGTGCCAGCTCACCCTCGGCCCGGGTAGACACCGGGGAGCTGTTTTTT. It yields the protein CASSPSARVDTGELFF.

This chain joins TRBV27 and TRBJ1-3, with D possibly TRBD1 on 6 matching bases. Germline assignment: CDR1 MNHEY and CDR2 SMNVEV (reference sequence). This CDR3 has 14 amino acids. The germline V and J ends were trimmed by 4 bases and 4 bases, with 11 bases remaining between them. The CDR3: CASSSGTTGNTIYF. The CDR3 DNA reads TGTGCCAGCAGTTCTGGGACAACCGGAAACACCATATATTTT.

The chain carries TRBV24-1 and TRBJ1-1, with TRBD1 identical over 7 bases. Per germline, CDR1 KGHDR and CDR2 SFDVKD. This CDR3 comprises 14 residues. Trimming removed 2 bases from V and 7 bases from J; junction bases left unmatched: 6. CDR3 DNA: TGTGCCACCAGTGATTCCCACCGGGACAGTGAAGCTTTCTTT. It encodes CATSDSHRDSEAFF.

The chain links TRBV6-5 to TRBJ1-1, with a tentative D call TRBD1 (5 bases). Trimming took off 7 bases at V and 5 bases at J, with 17 bases between the two ends. The length of the CDR3 is 14 residues. Per germline, CDR1 MNHEY and CDR2 SVGAGI. CDR3 nucleotide sequence: TGTGCCAGCAATAGACGGGGGTCAGGGACTGAAGCTTTCTTT. This translates into CASNRRGSGTEAFF.

J is TRBJ1-1 and V is TRBV29-1; D ambiguous. The CDR3 is 12 residues long. V gave up 4 bases and J gave up 4 bases, with 10 bases separating them. CDR1 and CDR2 from the germline V gene are SQVTM and ANQGSEA. This CDR3 is CSVVLSRTEAFF. CDR3 in DNA: TGCAGCGTTGTCCTCTCCCGCACTGAAGCTTTCTTT.

The chain uses TRBV18 and TRBJ2-3, with 9 bases aligning to TRBD1. Germline assignment: CDR1 KGHSH and CDR2 LQKENI. The CDR3 totals 16 residues. After removal of 3 bases from V and 6 bases from J, the junction contained 10 bases not matched to a gene. CDR3 bases: TGTGCCAGCTCACCGACCGGGACAGGGAGGGCTGATACGCAGTATTTT. It yields the protein CASSPTGTGRADTQYF.

This chain connects TRBV5-1 to TRBJ2-1; maybe TRBD2 (6 bases). The germline V gene has CDR1 SGHRS and CDR2 YFSETQ. This CDR3 region has 17 residues. The germline V and J ends were trimmed by 4 bases and 8 bases, with 25 bases remaining between them. This CDR3 reads CASSLELGGASVHEQFF. The DNA for the CDR3 is TGCGCCAGCAGCCTAGAACTTGGCGGGGCTTCTGTCCATGAGCAGTTCTTC.

V is TRBV3-1 (or the pseudogene TRBV3-2) and J is TRBJ2-3; D gene ambiguous. Trimming left V 2 bases short and J 3 bases short, with 3 bases between. From germline, CDR1 is LGHDT and CDR2 YNNKEL (reference sequence). This CDR3 has 12 amino acids. CDR3 protein: CASSQQTDTQYF. CDR3 bases: TGTGCCAGCAGCCAACAGACAGATACGCAGTATTTT.

The CDR3 sequence: CASSHLGTGGLSEKLFF. CDR3 DNA: TGCGCCAGCAGCCACCTCGGGACAGGGGGTTTAAGTGAAAAACTGTTTTTT. The chain joins TRBV4-3 to TRBJ1-4; TRBD1 matches 11 bases. The length of the CDR3 is 17 residues. Germline CDR1 is LGHNA and CDR2 is YSLEER. Unmatched junction bases numbered 10, after V lost 3 bases and J lost 7 bases.

Concerning this clone itself: The same CDR3 also results from other DNA sequences found in this sample. The CDR3 loop is CASSFVLAGGSDTQYF. CDR3 DNA sequence: TGTGCCAGCAGCTTTGTTCTAGCGGGGGGATCAGATACGCAGTATTTT. The rearrangement uses TRBV7-3 and TRBJ2-3; TRBD2 matches at 11 bases. J was trimmed by 4 bases and V by 3 bases; bases with no gene match: 6. The CDR3 extends over 16 amino acids. The germline V gene encodes CDR1 SGHTA and CDR2 FQGTGA.

The chain employs TRBV27 and TRBJ1-1, with a weak D call TRBD1 (6 bases). The CDR3 is 13 amino acids. Trimming removed 7 bases from V and 6 bases from J, with 15 bases in between. Germline V CDR1 and CDR2: MNHEY, SMNVEV (reference sequence). Here the CDR3 DNA reads TGTGCCAGCACGTCGGCGGGGGGCCCTGAAGCTTTCTTT. Amino acid sequence: CASTSAGGPEAFF.

This rearrangement joins TRBV20-1 to TRBJ2-2; perhaps TRBD2 as D (6 bases). The germline V gene encodes CDR1 DFQATT and CDR2 SNEGSKA (reference sequence). The length of the CDR3 is 15 residues. Trimming stripped 3 bases from V and 4 bases from J, with 15 bases between. CDR3 nucleotide sequence: TGCAGTGCTAGTAGGCCGGGGGATCGCACCGGGGAGCTGTTTTTT. Translated: CSASRPGDRTGELFF.

The rearrangement joins TRBV2 to TRBJ1-5, with D possibly matching TRBD1 (6 bases). Germline V gene lookup returns CDR1 SNHLY and CDR2 FYNNEI. This CDR3 contains 14 residues. The V end lost 3 bases, the J end lost 6 bases, and 12 bases lay between the germline ends. CDR3 sequence: CASSEGAGAQPQHF. The CDR3 coding sequence is TGTGCCAGCAGTGAGGGGGCGGGAGCTCAGCCCCAGCATTTT.

The chain is built from TRBV5-1 and TRBJ1-1, with no clear D. In germline, CDR1 is SGHRS, CDR2 YFSETQ. V was clipped by 0 bases and J by 2 bases, with 11 bases between them. This CDR3 contains 15 residues. CDR3 in amino acids: CASSLAAGFNTEAFF. For the CDR3, the DNA is TGCGCCAGCAGCTTGGCGGCAGGATTTAACACTGAAGCTTTCTTT. Drawing the rest from reference TRBV5-1 and TRBJ1-1, the complete variable domain is KAGVTQTPRYLIKTRGQQVTLSCSPISGHRSVSWYQQTPGQGLQFLFEYFSETQRNKGNFPGRFSGRQFSNSRSEMNVSTLELGDSALYLCASSLAAGFNTEAFFGQGTRLTVV.